This T cell receptor (beta chain) was captured by sequencing in a study of CD8 T cells in ankylosing spondylitis. Germline V gene lookup returns CDR1 DFQATT and CDR2 SNEGSKA (reference sequence). The CDR3 has 14 amino acids. With 6 bases clipped from V and 5 bases from J, the junction kept 10 bases outside the gene matches. In TCRdb, the 5' RACE reads were re-called with MiXCR into one record per CDR3 protein. The sample lists more than 150,000 distinct CDR3 sequences, roughly 20% occurring once. The specimen sequenced was blood, either unsorted or a sorted T cell fraction (not recorded which). The rearrangement uses TRBV20-1 and TRBJ2-7, with 10 nucleotides matching TRBD1. This receptor was obtained from a male donor under 35 with ankylosing spondylitis or in good health (not recorded which). Here the CDR3 DNA reads TGCAGTGCCCATTTCCCGGGACAGGGGAACGAGCAGTACTTC. This gives the protein CSAHFPGQGNEQYF.